This T cell receptor (beta chain) derives from a study of T-cell reconstitution after alpha-beta-depleted transplantation in children. J was trimmed by 7 bases and V by 4 bases; bases with no gene match: 3. Germline CDR1 and CDR2: ENHRY and SYGVKD. The CDR3 contains 12 residues. Preparation of the TCRbeta library involved a method that used unique molecular identifiers. TCRdb redid the calling of the PCR reads with MiXCR, one entry per CDR3 protein. This table has some 110,000 distinct CDR3 sequences, around 10% appearing once. This receptor was obtained from a boy aged 2 to 10 with acute lymphoblastic leukemia, due to receive a stem cell transplant. The sequencing here drew on PBMCs, taken before TCRalphabeta/CD19-depleted stem cell transplant. The chain joins TRBV10-3 to TRBJ1-2; 7 bases match TRBD1. CDR3 nucleotide sequence: TGTGCCATCAGTGCGACAGGGTTTGGCTACACCTTC. This gives the protein CAISATGFGYTF.